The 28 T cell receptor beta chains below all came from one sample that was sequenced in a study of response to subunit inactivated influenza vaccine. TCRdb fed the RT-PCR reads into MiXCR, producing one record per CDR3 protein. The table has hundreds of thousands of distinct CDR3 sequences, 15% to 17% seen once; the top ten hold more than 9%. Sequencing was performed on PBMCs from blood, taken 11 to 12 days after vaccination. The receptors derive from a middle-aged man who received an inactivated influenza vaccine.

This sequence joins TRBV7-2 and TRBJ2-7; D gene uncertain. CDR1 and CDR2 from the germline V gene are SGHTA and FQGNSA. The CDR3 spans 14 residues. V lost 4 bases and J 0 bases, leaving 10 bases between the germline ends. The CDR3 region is CASSSSGFSYEQYF. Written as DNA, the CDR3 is TGTGCCAGCAGCTCTTCCGGATTCTCCTACGAGCAGTACTTC. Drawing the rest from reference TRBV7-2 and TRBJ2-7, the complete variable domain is GAGVSQSPSNKVTEKGKDVELRCDPISGHTALYWYRQSLGQGLEFLIYFQGNSAPDKSGLPSDRFSAERTGGSVSTLTIQRTQQEDSAVYLCASSSSGFSYEQYFGPGTRLTVT.

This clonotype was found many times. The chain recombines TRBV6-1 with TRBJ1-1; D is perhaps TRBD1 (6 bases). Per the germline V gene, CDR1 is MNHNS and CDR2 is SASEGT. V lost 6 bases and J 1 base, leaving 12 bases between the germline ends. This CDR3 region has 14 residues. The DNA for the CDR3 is TGTGCCAGCAGACCGACAGGCCAGAACACTGAAGCTTTCTTT. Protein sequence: CASRPTGQNTEAFF.

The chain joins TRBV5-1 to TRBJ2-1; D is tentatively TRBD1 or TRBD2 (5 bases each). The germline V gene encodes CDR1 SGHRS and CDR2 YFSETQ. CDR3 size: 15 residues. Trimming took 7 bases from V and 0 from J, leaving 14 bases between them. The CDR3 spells CASRSPGSSYNEQFF. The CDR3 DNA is TGCGCCAGCCGGAGTCCAGGGAGCTCCTACAATGAGCAGTTCTTC.

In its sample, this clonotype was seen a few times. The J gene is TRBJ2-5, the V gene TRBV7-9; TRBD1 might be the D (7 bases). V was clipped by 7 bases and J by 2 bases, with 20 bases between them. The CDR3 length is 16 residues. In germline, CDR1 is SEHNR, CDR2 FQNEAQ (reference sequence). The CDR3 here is CASNHPRRDRQETQYF. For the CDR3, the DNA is TGTGCCAGCAACCATCCTAGGCGGGACAGACAAGAGACCCAGTACTTC.

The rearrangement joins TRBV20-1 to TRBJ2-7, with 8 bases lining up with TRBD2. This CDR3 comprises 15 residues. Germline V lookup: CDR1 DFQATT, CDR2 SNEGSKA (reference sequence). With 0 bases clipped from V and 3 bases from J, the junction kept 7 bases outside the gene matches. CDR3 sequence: CSARDISGTIYEQYF. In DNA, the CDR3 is TGCAGTGCTAGAGATATTAGCGGGACGATCTACGAGCAGTACTTC.

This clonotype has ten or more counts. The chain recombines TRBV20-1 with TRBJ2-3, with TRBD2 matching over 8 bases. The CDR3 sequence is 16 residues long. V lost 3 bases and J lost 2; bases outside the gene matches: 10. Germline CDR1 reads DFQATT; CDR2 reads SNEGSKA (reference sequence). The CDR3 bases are TGCAGTGCTAGTGGTATCGGAGCGGGGGACACAGATACGCAGTATTTT. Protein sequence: CSASGIGAGDTDTQYF.

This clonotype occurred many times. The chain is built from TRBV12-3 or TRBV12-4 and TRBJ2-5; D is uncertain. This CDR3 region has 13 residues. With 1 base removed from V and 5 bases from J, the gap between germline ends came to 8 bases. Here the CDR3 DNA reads TGTGCCAGCAGTTTAGGAATAGGGGAGACCCAGTACTTC. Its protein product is CASSLGIGETQYF.

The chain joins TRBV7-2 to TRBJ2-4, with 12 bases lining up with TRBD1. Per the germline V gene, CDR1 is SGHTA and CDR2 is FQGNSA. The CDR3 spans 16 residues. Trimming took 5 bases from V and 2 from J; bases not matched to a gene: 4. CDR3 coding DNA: TGTGCCAGCAGCCCGGGACAGGGGGCGTCCAAAAACATTCAGTACTTC. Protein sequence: CASSPGQGASKNIQYF.

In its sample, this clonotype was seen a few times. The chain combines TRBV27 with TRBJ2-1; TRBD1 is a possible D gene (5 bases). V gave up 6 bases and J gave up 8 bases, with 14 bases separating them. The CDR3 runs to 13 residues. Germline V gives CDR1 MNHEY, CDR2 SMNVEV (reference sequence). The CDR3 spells CASSPTGSHEQFF. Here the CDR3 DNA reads TGTGCCAGCAGCCCTACAGGTTCCCATGAGCAGTTCTTC.

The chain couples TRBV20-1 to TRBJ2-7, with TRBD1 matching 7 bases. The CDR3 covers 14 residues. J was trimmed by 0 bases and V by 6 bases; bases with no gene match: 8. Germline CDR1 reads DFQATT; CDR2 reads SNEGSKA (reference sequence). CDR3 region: CSAEQTGNSYEQYF. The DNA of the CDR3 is TGCAGTGCGGAACAGACAGGGAACTCCTACGAGCAGTACTTC.

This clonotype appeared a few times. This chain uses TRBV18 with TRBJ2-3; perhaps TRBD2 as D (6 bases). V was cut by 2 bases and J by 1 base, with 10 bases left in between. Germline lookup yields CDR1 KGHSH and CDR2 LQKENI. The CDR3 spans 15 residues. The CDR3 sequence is CASSPFSGGTDTQYF. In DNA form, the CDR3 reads TGTGCCAGCTCACCATTTTCGGGGGGCACAGATACGCAGTATTTT.

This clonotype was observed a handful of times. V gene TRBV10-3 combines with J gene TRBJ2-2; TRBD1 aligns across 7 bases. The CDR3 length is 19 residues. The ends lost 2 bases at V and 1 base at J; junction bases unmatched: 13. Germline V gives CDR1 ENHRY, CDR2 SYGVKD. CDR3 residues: CAISETNRPNRGNTGELFF. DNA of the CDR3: TGTGCCATCAGTGAGACAAACCGGCCAAACAGGGGGAACACCGGGGAGCTGTTTTTT.

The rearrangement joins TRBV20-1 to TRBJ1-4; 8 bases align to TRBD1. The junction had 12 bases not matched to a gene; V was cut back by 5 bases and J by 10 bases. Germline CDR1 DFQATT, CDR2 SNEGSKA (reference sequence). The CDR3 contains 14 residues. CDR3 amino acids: CSAGQGVEMRKLFF. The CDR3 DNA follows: TGCAGTGCTGGACAGGGTGTTGAAATGAGAAAACTGTTTTTT.

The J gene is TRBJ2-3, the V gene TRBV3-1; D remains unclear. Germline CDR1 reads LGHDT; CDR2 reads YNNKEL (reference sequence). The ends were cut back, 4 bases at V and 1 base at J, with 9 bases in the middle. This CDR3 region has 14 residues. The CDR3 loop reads CASSPFFGTDTQYF. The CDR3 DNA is TGTGCCAGCAGCCCCTTTTTTGGCACAGATACGCAGTATTTT.

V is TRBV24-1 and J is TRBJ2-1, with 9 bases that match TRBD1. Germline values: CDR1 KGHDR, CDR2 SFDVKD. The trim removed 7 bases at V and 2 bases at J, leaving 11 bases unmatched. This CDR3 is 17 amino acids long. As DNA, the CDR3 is TGTGCCACCAGCGATCGCCCCGGGACAGGGACCTACAATGAGCAGTTCTTC. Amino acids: CATSDRPGTGTYNEQFF.

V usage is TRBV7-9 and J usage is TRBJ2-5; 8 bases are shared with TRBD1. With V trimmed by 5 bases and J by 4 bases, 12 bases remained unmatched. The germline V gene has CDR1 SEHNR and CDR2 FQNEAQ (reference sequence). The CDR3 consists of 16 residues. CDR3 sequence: CASSPKSGQGGETQYF. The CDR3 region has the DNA TGTGCCAGCAGCCCCAAATCCGGACAGGGAGGAGAGACCCAGTACTTC.

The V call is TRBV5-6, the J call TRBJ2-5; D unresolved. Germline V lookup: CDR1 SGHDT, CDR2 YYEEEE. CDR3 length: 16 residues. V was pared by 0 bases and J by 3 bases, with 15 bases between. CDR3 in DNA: TGTGCCAGCAGCTTGGGAAGACCTGGCTGGGAAGAGACCCAGTACTTC. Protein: CASSLGRPGWEETQYF.

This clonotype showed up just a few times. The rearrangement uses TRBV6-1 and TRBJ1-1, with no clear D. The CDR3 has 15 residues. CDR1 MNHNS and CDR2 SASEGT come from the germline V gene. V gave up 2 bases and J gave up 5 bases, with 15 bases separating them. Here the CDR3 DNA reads TGTGCCAGCAGTGAATATGCGGCTATGGGAACTGAAGCTTTCTTT. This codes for CASSEYAAMGTEAFF.

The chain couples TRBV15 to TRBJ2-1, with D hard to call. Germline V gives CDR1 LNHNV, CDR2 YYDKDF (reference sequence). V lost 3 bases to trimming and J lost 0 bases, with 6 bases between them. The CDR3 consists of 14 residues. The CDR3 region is CATSRARSYNEQFF. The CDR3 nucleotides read TGTGCCACCAGCAGGGCACGCTCCTACAATGAGCAGTTCTTC.

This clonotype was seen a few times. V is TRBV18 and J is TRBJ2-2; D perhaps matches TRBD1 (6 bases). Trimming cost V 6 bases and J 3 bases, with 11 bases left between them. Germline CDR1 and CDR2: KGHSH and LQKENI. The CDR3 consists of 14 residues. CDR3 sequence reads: CASSQNRDTGELFF. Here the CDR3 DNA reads TGTGCCAGCTCGCAGAACAGGGACACCGGGGAGCTGTTTTTT. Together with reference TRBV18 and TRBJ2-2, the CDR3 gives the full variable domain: NAGVMQNPRHLVRRRGQEARLRCSPMKGHSHVYWYRQLPEEGLKFMVYLQKENIIDESGMPKERFSAEFPKEGPSILRIQQVVRGDSAAYFCASSQNRDTGELFFGEGSRLTVL.

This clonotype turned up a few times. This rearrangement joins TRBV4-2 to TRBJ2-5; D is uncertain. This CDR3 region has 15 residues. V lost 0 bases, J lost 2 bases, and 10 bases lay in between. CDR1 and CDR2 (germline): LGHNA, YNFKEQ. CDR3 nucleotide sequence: TGTGCCAGCAGCCAAGATAAGTCTTTTCAAGAGACCCAGTACTTC. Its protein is CASSQDKSFQETQYF.

The CDR3, as DNA: TGCGCCAGCAGCTTGGATAGTCCCTCCAACCCCTATTCTTCTGGAAACACCATATATTTT. Residues: CASSLDSPSNPYSSGNTIYF. The chain recombines TRBV5-1 with TRBJ1-3; D gene ambiguous. The CDR3 covers 20 residues. The germline gives CDR1 SGHRS, CDR2 YFSETQ. Trimming pared 0 bases from V and 1 base from J, leaving 23 bases between.

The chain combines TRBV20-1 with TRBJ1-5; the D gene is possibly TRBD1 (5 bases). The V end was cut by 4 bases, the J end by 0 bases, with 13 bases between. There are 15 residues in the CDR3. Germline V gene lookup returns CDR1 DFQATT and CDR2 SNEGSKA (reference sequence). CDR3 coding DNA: TGCAGTGCTAAGGATTGGGGGAATAGCAATCAGCCCCAGCATTTT. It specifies CSAKDWGNSNQPQHF.

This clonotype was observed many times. Here the CDR3 DNA reads TGCAGCGTTGAGGAGTCCGGGACAGGGACTTACGAGCAGTACTTC. This codes for CSVEESGTGTYEQYF. This chain uses TRBV29-1 with TRBJ2-7; the match to TRBD1 covers 9 bases. Germline CDR1 SQVTM, CDR2 ANQGSEA. Trimming at V came to 3 bases and at J to 4 bases, leaving 10 bases not matched to a gene. There are 15 residues in the CDR3.

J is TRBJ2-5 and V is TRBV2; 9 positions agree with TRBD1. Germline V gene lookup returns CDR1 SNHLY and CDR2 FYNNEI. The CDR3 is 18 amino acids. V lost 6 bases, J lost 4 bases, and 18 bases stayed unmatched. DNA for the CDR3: TGTGCCAGCAGCCTCCACCTGGTTGGGACAGGGCTGCGAGAGACCCAGTACTTC. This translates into CASSLHLVGTGLRETQYF.

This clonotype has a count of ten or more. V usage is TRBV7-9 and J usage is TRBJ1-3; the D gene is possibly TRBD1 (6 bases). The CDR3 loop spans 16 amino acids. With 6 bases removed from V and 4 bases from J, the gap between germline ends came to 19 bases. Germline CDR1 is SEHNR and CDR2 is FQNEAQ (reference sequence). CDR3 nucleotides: TGTGCCAGCAGGAGGGGTCCTCGGGGGCACGGAAACACCATATATTTT. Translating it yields CASRRGPRGHGNTIYF.

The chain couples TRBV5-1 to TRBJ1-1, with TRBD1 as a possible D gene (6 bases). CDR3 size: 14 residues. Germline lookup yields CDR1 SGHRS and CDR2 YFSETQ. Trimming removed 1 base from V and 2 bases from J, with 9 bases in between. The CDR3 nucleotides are TGCGCCAGCAGCTTGCAGGGGATCAACACTGAAGCTTTCTTT. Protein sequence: CASSLQGINTEAFF. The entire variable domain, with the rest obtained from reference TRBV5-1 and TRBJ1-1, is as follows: KAGVTQTPRYLIKTRGQQVTLSCSPISGHRSVSWYQQTPGQGLQFLFEYFSETQRNKGNFPGRFSGRQFSNSRSEMNVSTLELGDSALYLCASSLQGINTEAFFGQGTRLTVV.

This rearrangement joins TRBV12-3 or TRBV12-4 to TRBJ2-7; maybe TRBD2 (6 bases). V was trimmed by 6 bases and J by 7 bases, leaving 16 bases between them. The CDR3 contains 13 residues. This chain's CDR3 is CASSFQTRGEQYF. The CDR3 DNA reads TGTGCCAGCAGCTTCCAAACCCGGGGGGAGCAGTACTTC.